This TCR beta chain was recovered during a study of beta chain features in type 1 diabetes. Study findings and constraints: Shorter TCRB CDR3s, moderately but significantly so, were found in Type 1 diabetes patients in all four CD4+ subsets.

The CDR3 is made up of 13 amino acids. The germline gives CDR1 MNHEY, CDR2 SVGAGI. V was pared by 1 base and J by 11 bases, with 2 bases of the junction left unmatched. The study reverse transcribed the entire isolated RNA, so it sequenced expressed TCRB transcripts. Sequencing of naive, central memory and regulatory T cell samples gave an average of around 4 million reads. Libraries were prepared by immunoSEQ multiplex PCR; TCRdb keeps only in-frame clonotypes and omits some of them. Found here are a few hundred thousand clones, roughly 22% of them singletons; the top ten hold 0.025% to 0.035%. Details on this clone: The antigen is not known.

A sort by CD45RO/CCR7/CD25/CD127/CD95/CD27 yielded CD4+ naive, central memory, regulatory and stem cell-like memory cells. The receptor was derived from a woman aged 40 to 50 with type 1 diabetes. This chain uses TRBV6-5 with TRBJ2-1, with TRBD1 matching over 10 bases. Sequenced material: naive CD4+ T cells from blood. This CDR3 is CASSYLDRGKQFF. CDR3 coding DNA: TGTGCCAGCAGTTACTTGGACAGGGGGAAGCAGTTCTTC.